This T cell receptor beta chain was documented in a study of T cells expressing NK-cell markers. Study context: The sequencing cohort of eight donors included seven HCMV-seropositive individuals and one seronegative individual.

The CDR3 length is 13 residues. Looked up from germline, CDR1 is SGHVS and CDR2 is FQNEAQ. No DNA is given; TCRdb re-called the 5' RACE reads and lists each CDR3 protein once. The table for this sample gives some 410,000 distinct CDR3 sequences. This chain joins TRBV7-8 and TRBJ2-7. Material for sequencing was blood T cells: a sorted CD56 or NKG2C T cell subset, CD4+ or CD8+ T cells, or bulk PBMC T cells (not recorded which). The receptor's source is a woman aged 18 to 75 in good health. CDR3 sequence: CASTDRALYEQYF.